This section outlines one T cell receptor beta chain sequence together with its context. Its cognate antigen is unknown. The data were obtained in a study of T cell repertoires and Cas9 in healthy adults. Study-level background: SpCas9-reactive CD4 and CD8 T cells were characterized for potency, cytotoxicity and lineage. Study-level points and caveats: SpCas9-reactive regulatory T cells reportedly mitigated SpCas9-reactive effector T cells in vitro.

This table comes from immunoSEQ multiplex PCR, and its TCRdb copy is limited to in-frame clones, with some not included. The sample lists more than 13,000 clones; under 90% were seen once. Between the trimmed V and J ends, which lost 8 bases and 1 base, there was a span of 12 bases. The CDR3 totals 14 residues. The germline CDR1 and CDR2 sequences are MNHEY and SVGAGI. The sample consisted of Tregs (CD4+, CD25+, CD127-, CD137-, CD154-) from PBMCs; culture status not recorded. The chain recombines TRBV6-5 with TRBJ1-3; possible D gene TRBD1, 6 bases. The receptor was isolated from a human donor in good health. The DNA for the CDR3 is TGTGCCAGCGGACAAACAGGGTCTGGAAACACCATATATTTT. Translated, it gives CASGQTGSGNTIYF.